This T cell receptor beta chain was obtained from a study of blood T cell repertoires in COVID-19. This clone was counted once. Profiled with immunoSEQ multiplex PCR; TCRdb holds only in-frame clones, not every one. The sample has about 48,000 clones, 90% seen once. V lost 0 bases, J lost 6 bases, and 12 bases lay in between. Germline lookup yields CDR1 LGHNA and CDR2 YNFKEQ. This CDR3 contains 16 residues. The TCR sequence derives from a man aged 65 to 85 with acute or convalescent COVID-19. Sequenced sample: peripheral blood. This chain links TRBV4-2 with TRBJ1-6, with D perhaps matching TRBD1 (6 bases). The CDR3 loop is CASSQDLQGSNSPLHF. CDR3 nucleotide sequence: TGTGCCAGCAGCCAAGATCTTCAGGGGAGTAATTCACCCCTCCACTTT.